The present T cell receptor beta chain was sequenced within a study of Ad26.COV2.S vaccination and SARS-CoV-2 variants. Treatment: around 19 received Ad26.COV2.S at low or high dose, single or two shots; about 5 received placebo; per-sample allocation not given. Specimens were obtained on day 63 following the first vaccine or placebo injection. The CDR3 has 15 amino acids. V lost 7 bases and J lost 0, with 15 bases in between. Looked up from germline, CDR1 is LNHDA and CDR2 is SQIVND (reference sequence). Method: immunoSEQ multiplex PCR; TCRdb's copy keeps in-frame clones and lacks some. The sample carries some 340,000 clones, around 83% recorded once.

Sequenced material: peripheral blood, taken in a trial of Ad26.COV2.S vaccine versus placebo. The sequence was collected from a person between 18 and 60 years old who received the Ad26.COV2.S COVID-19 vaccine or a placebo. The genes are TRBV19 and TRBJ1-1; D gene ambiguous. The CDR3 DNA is TGTGCCAGTACCCTGAGCGGGTGGATGAACACTGAAGCTTTCTTT. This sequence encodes CASTLSGWMNTEAFF.